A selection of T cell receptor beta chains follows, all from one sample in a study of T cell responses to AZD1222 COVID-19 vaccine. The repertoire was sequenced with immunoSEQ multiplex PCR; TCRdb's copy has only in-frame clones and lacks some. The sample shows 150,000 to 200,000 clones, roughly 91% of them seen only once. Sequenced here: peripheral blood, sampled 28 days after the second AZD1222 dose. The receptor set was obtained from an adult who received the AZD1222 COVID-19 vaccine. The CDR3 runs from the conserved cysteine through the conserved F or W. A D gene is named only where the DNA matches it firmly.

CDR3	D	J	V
CASSPLFGELFF	NA	TRBJ2-2	TRBV4-1
CASSLSLGGQETQYF	NA	TRBJ2-5	TRBV7-9
CASSLAFGGVNTGELFF	NA	TRBJ2-2	TRBV5-1
CASSLGTGLAQETQYF	TRBD2	TRBJ2-5	TRBV5-6
CASSKGGGPARDTGELFF	NA	TRBJ2-2	TRBV19
CASSRPGQGFNQPQHF	TRBD1	TRBJ1-5	TRBV18
CAWSGQAEQYF	NA	TRBJ2-7	TRBV30
CSASKGSTDTQYF	NA	TRBJ2-3	TRBV20-1
CAISVRDRENSPLHF	TRBD1	TRBJ1-6	TRBV10-3
CASSQDRAHNEQFF	NA	TRBJ2-1	TRBV3-1/TRBV3-2
CSVVYPGGTGASGGTEAFF	TRBD1	TRBJ1-1	TRBV29-1
CASSQDLGISNQPQHF	NA	TRBJ1-5	TRBV4-1
CASRSEVDRGSNYGYTF	TRBD1	TRBJ1-2	TRBV5-4
CASSRPRLAEAPVGDTQYF	TRBD2	TRBJ2-3	TRBV3-1/TRBV3-2
CASSQASFGQARGTEAFF	TRBD1	TRBJ1-1	TRBV14
CASSGTGRTEAFF	TRBD1	TRBJ1-1	TRBV4-1
CASSYSGGPADTQYF	NA	TRBJ2-3	TRBV6-5
CASSALGENYGYTF	NA	TRBJ1-2	TRBV7-3
CASSSSGAGNTIYF	NA	TRBJ1-3	TRBV7-9
CASAGGASGSLGDTQYF	TRBD2	TRBJ2-3	TRBV28
CATSDFVSGAFEQYF	NA	TRBJ2-7	TRBV24-1
CASSLDSSVDGYTF	NA	TRBJ1-2	TRBV5-1
CASILRWRHDSNQPQHF	NA	TRBJ1-5	TRBV5-6
CASSYSRGAGANVLTF	NA	TRBJ2-6	TRBV6-5
CASSMGKAGDYNEQFF	TRBD2	TRBJ2-1	TRBV19
CASSSGQGAYGYTF	TRBD1	TRBJ1-2	TRBV11-2
CASWTGGNSPLHF	TRBD1	TRBJ1-6	TRBV6-5
CASSLVPAGLLTYEQYF	NA	TRBJ2-7	TRBV28